This TCR beta chain appears in the sequencing data of a study of cytomegalovirus exposure and HLA in healthy donors. Study summary: A prior study identified 117 million unique TCR beta sequences from about 180 million T cells. Broader study findings: Some TCR beta chains (about 180 of them) were listed as cytomegalovirus-associated.

Germline loops: CDR1 SQVTM, CDR2 ANQGSEA. CDR3 length: 14 residues. V shed 3 bases and J shed 2 bases, with 13 bases lying between them. With 60 Vbeta and 13 Jbeta primers, the PCR was carried out. In the authors' methods: Later work found tens of millions of unique TCR beta chains, with 9.5 million to 12 million shared. Assay used: immunoSEQ multiplex PCR; TCRdb lists only in-frame clones, some missing. V, J and clone size are taken as reported in that table, and D and trimming were inferred from the DNA itself. This sample has approximately 200,000 clones, with approximately 79% found just once. Healthy donors of bone marrow made up the group. This clone has just one count. Antigen specificity is unknown.

V gene TRBV29-1 combines with J gene TRBJ1-2, with D perhaps TRBD1 (5 bases). The source of this sequence is a girl aged 2-15 years in good health and CMV-seronegative. The sample consisted of PBMCs. CDR3 in DNA: TGCAGCGTTGATGAACAGGAAGAGAACTATGGCTACACCTTC. Translation: CSVDEQEENYGYTF.